Following are 27 T cell receptor beta chains from one sample sequenced in a study of Tregs in tolerant kidney transplant recipients. Profiling relied on immunoSEQ multiplex PCR, and the TCRdb table lists in-frame clones only, not all of them. The table lists 68,000 or so clones, about four fifths of them singletons. The sequenced material came from CD4+ T cells from blood. Receptor source: a human donor in good health.

This clone occurred a few times. The chain links TRBV14 to TRBJ2-5; D may correspond to TRBD1 or TRBD2 (5 bases each). The germline gives CDR1 SGHDN, CDR2 FVKESK. The V and J ends lost 5 bases and 5 bases respectively, with 18 bases between them. This CDR3 is 15 amino acids long. This CDR3 reads CASSFNPGPSETQYF. CDR3 DNA sequence: TGTGCCAGCAGCTTTAATCCGGGACCCTCGGAGACCCAGTACTTC.

The gene calls are TRBV5-5 and TRBJ1-3; 7 nucleotides agree with TRBD1. Germline values: CDR1 SGHKS, CDR2 YYEKEE (reference sequence). V gave up 4 bases and J gave up 0 bases; unmatched junction bases: 10. The CDR3 consists of 17 residues. The CDR3 reads CASSRREGANSGNTIYF. In nucleotides, the CDR3 is TGTGCCAGCAGCCGGAGGGAGGGGGCCAACTCTGGAAACACCATATATTTT.

The V call is TRBV18, the J call TRBJ1-4; D unresolved. Germline V CDR1 and CDR2: KGHSH, LQKENI. The CDR3 is 14 residues long. V was clipped by 3 bases and J by 4 bases, with 9 bases between them. The CDR3 loop is CASSPRAGNEKLFF. In DNA, the CDR3 is TGTGCCAGCTCACCCCGGGCCGGTAATGAAAAACTGTTTTTT.

The rearrangement links TRBV25-1 to TRBJ2-3; 8 nucleotides align to TRBD1. The V and J ends lost 3 bases and 4 bases, in that order; junction bases with no gene match: 3. Germline V lookup: CDR1 MGHDK, CDR2 SYGVNS. The length of the CDR3 is 14 residues. The DNA of the CDR3 is TGTGCCAGCAGTGATTCAGGGGGCGCAGATACGCAGTATTTT. It yields the protein CASSDSGGADTQYF.

This chain uses TRBV6-6 with TRBJ1-2; D is undetermined. Germline CDR1 and CDR2: MNHNY and SVGAGI (reference sequence). The CDR3 totals 13 residues. Trimming removed 4 bases at V and 4 bases at J, with 10 bases between. The CDR3 DNA is TGTGCCAGCAGTTGGACGGAGACCTATGGCTACACCTTC. It encodes CASSWTETYGYTF.

About this clone: This same CDR3 is encoded by further DNA sequences in the sample. The V call is TRBV5-1, the J call TRBJ2-1, with D tentatively TRBD1 or TRBD2 (5 bases each). The CDR3 covers 15 residues. The germline CDR1 and CDR2 sequences are SGHRS and YFSETQ. Deletions cut 5 bases from V and 4 bases from J, with 16 bases between. CDR3 bases: TGCGCCAGCAGTGGGGGTTTGCGAGCATACAATGAGCAGTTCTTC. It yields the protein CASSGGLRAYNEQFF.

The CDR3 protein is CASSQGRGDSYNEQFF. DNA for the CDR3: TGCGCCAGCAGCCAAGGTAGGGGAGACTCCTACAATGAGCAGTTCTTC. The chain is built from TRBV4-1 and TRBJ2-1; D may match TRBD1 or TRBD2 (5 bases each). Germline CDR1 MGHRA, CDR2 YSYEKL. The V end was cut by 1 base, the J end by 0 bases, with 10 bases between. There are 16 residues in the CDR3.

This chain connects TRBV9 to TRBJ2-3; 9 bases agree with TRBD1. This CDR3 spans 16 amino acids. Germline V gene sequence: CDR1 SGDLS, CDR2 YYNGEE. Losses at the gene ends were 3 bases for V and 4 bases for J; bases not matched to a gene: 9. The CDR3 DNA sequence: TGTGCCAGCAGCGAGAGAGGACAGGGGCTAGCAGATACGCAGTATTTT. This codes for CASSERGQGLADTQYF.

This clone was seen just once. The chain employs TRBV7-9 and TRBJ2-3, with a possible D match to TRBD2 (6 bases). The V and J ends lost 5 bases and 6 bases respectively, with 18 bases between them. This CDR3 is built from 15 residues. CDR1 is SEHNR, CDR2 FQNEAQ, per germline (reference sequence). The CDR3 DNA sequence: TGTGCCAGCAGCCCGTGGGGGGAAAGGGAGGATACGCAGTATTTT. This encodes CASSPWGEREDTQYF.

This chain connects TRBV6-1 to TRBJ1-2; 7 bases map to TRBD1. The CDR3 totals 13 residues. Trimming took 8 bases from V and 8 from J; bases not matched to a gene: 11. Looked up from germline, CDR1 is MNHNS and CDR2 is SASEGT. CDR3 in DNA: TGTGCCAGCCGCGACAGGGCCTTCGGGGGCTACACCTTC. Protein product: CASRDRAFGGYTF.

The CDR3 DNA is TGTGCCAGCAGCTGGACTAGAGGGGGCACAGATACGCAGTATTTT. This codes for CASSWTRGGTDTQYF. This chain links TRBV11-3 with TRBJ2-3; 7 bases line up with TRBD2. J gave up 1 base and V 4 bases, and 5 bases lay outside the gene matches. Looked up from germline, CDR1 is SGHNT and CDR2 is YENEEA. There are 15 residues in the CDR3.

This chain links TRBV4-2 with TRBJ1-1; D is undetermined. Germline CDR1 is LGHNA and CDR2 is YNFKEQ. The V end was cut by 5 bases, the J end by 5 bases, with 15 bases between. CDR3 size: 14 residues. For the CDR3, the DNA is TGTGCCAGCAGCTCCCAAGGACGGGGAACTGAAGCTTTCTTT. Its protein product is CASSSQGRGTEAFF.

The V and J genes are TRBV4-1 and TRBJ1-4; D not resolved. The V end was cut by 1 base, the J end by 4 bases, with 4 bases between. The CDR3 length is 13 residues. Germline V gene data show CDR1 as MGHRA and CDR2 as YSYEKL. The DNA for the CDR3 is TGCGCCAGCAGCCAAGGTCATAATGAAAAACTGTTTTTT. Protein: CASSQGHNEKLFF.

The rearrangement links TRBV19 to TRBJ2-3, with D unclear. V shed 5 bases and J shed 0 bases, with 9 bases lying between them. Germline V lookup: CDR1 LNHDA, CDR2 SQIVND (reference sequence). The length of the CDR3 is 14 residues. DNA of the CDR3: TGTGCCAGTAGTGAGCAGATTAGCACAGATACGCAGTATTTT. It specifies CASSEQISTDTQYF.

The chain combines TRBV5-3 with TRBJ2-5; D gene uncertain. TRBV5-3 is recorded as an ORF, its role being uncertain. V lost 2 bases and J lost 5, with 13 bases in between. The CDR3 has 14 amino acids. The CDR3 sequence: CARSLKVSRETQYF. The CDR3 DNA sequence: TGTGCCAGAAGCTTAAAGGTTTCTAGGGAGACCCAGTACTTC.

The chain is built from TRBV2 and TRBJ2-5; 12 bases agree with TRBD1. The CDR3 is made up of 15 amino acids. The trim removed 9 bases at V and 4 bases at J, leaving 9 bases unmatched. Looked up from germline, CDR1 is SNHLY and CDR2 is FYNNEI. CDR3 in amino acids: CASLDRDRGRETQYF. For the CDR3, the DNA is TGTGCCAGTTTAGACCGGGACAGGGGGCGAGAGACCCAGTACTTC.

At least ten counts were recorded for this clone. The chain joins TRBV13 to TRBJ1-3, with D tentatively TRBD1 (5 bases). This CDR3 region has 17 residues. Looked up from germline, CDR1 is PRHDT and CDR2 is FYEKMQ (reference sequence). V was cut by 0 bases and J by 0 bases, with 12 bases left in between. For the CDR3, the DNA is TGTGCCAGCAGCTTAGGGACAGCGCAAGTCTCTGGAAACACCATATATTTT. Translated: CASSLGTAQVSGNTIYF.

This sequence joins TRBV12-5 and TRBJ2-5; no clear D. V shed 4 bases and J shed 0 bases, with 6 bases lying between them. CDR1 LGHNT and CDR2 FRNRAP come from the germline V gene. CDR3 size: 13 residues. CDR3 region: CASGWKDQETQYF. The DNA for the CDR3 is TGTGCTAGTGGTTGGAAGGACCAAGAGACCCAGTACTTC.

The genes are TRBV5-1 and TRBJ2-3, with 8 bases matching TRBD1. The V gene's germline CDR1 is SGHRS and CDR2 YFSETQ. The V and J ends lost 0 bases and 5 bases, in that order; junction bases with no gene match: 11. This CDR3 is built from 17 residues. The CDR3 protein is CASSLVPGQGMGDTQYF. The CDR3 DNA sequence: TGCGCCAGCAGCTTGGTACCCGGACAGGGAATGGGAGATACGCAGTATTTT.

The chain uses TRBV2 and TRBJ2-3, with a weak D call TRBD2 (6 bases). The CDR3 has 12 residues. Deletions cut 7 bases from V and 8 bases from J, with 13 bases between. Germline loops: CDR1 SNHLY, CDR2 FYNNEI. CDR3 bases: TGTGCCAGCACTAGCGCTTCGGGTACGCAGTATTTT. It codes for CASTSASGTQYF.

The chain is built from TRBV27 and TRBJ1-5; D is unclear. Germline V gene data show CDR1 as MNHEY and CDR2 as SMNVEV (reference sequence). V was trimmed by 2 bases and J by 2 bases, leaving 7 bases between them. CDR3 length: 14 amino acids. As DNA, the CDR3 is TGTGCCAGCAGTTTAACAAGGGGCAATCAGCCCCAGCATTTT. Encoded protein: CASSLTRGNQPQHF.

This chain uses TRBV9 with TRBJ2-7, with a weak D call TRBD2 (5 bases). The CDR3 has 14 amino acids. Per germline, CDR1 SGDLS and CDR2 YYNGEE. V lost 4 bases to trimming and J lost 5 bases, with 16 bases between them. The CDR3 spells CASSPTIGVHEQYF. The CDR3 DNA reads as TGTGCCAGCAGCCCGACTATCGGGGTCCACGAGCAGTACTTC. Supplemented by reference TRBV9 and TRBJ2-7, the full variable domain reads DSGVTQTPKHLITATGQRVTLRCSPRSGDLSVYWYQQSLDQGLQFLIQYYNGEERAKGNILERFSAQQFPDLHSELNLSSLELGDSALYFCASSPTIGVHEQYFGPGTRLTVT.

This clone was found a few times. The chain recombines TRBV6-6 with TRBJ2-7, with TRBD1 identical over 10 bases. The CDR3 loop spans 14 amino acids. The V gene end was trimmed by 7 bases and the J gene end by 5 bases; junction bases not matched to a gene: 8. The germline gives CDR1 MNHNY, CDR2 SVGAGI (reference sequence). The CDR3 region has the DNA TGTGCCAGCACCTCGGGACAGGGGTGGCACGAGCAGTACTTC. Encoded protein: CASTSGQGWHEQYF.

This clone was observed a single time. The rearrangement uses TRBV20-1 and TRBJ2-3, with D hard to call. Germline CDR1 is DFQATT and CDR2 is SNEGSKA (reference sequence). Deletions cut 3 bases from V and 6 bases from J, with 7 bases between. This CDR3 comprises 11 residues. CDR3 protein: CSARVGDTQYF. The CDR3 DNA follows: TGCAGTGCTAGGGTCGGTGATACGCAGTATTTT.

CDR3 sequence reads: CASSGGSGRNTGELFF. The CDR3 coding sequence is TGCGCCAGCAGCGGGGGTAGCGGGAGGAACACCGGGGAGCTGTTTTTT. The rearrangement joins TRBV5-1 to TRBJ2-2; TRBD2 matches 9 bases. Trimming took 4 bases from V and 1 from J; bases not matched to a gene: 5. This CDR3 contains 16 residues. Germline CDR1 reads SGHRS; CDR2 reads YFSETQ.

This clone was recorded only once. CDR3 amino acids: CASSEERRGDQETQYF. DNA of the CDR3: TGTGCCAGCAGTGAAGAACGGCGGGGCGACCAAGAGACCCAGTACTTC. The chain combines TRBV25-1 with TRBJ2-5; tentatively, D is TRBD2 (6 bases). Per the germline V gene, CDR1 is MGHDK and CDR2 is SYGVNS. V shed 2 bases and J shed 0 bases, with 13 bases lying between them. The CDR3 covers 16 residues.

The CDR3, as DNA: TGCAGTGCCGAAGACGCAGATACGCAGTATTTT. Protein sequence: CSAEDADTQYF. The V call is TRBV20-1, the J call TRBJ2-3; unclear D gene. The V gene's germline CDR1 is DFQATT and CDR2 SNEGSKA (reference sequence). The CDR3 runs to 11 residues. Trimming removed 6 bases at V and 4 bases at J, with 8 bases between.